The T cell receptor (beta chain) described here comes from a study of cytomegalovirus exposure and HLA in healthy donors. General observations from the study: One cluster of highly shared sequence variants probably arose as a sequencing artifact.

This CDR3 has 16 residues. The J segment lost 8 bases and the V segment lost 0 bases, leaving 5 bases of the junction unmatched. The germline V gene encodes CDR1 LGHNA and CDR2 YSLEER. In regard to this clone: Its target is unknown.

The PCR was carried out with 60 Vbeta primers and 13 Jbeta primers. The repertoire was sequenced with immunoSEQ multiplex PCR; TCRdb's copy has only in-frame clones and lacks some. The sample includes 150,000 to 200,000 clones, around 80% of them seen just once. The sample consisted of PBMCs. V usage is TRBV4-3 and J usage is TRBJ1-6, with 9 nucleotides matching TRBD1. This clonotype originated in a woman in her twenties or thirties in good health and CMV-seronegative. The CDR3 is CASSQDETGGYSPLHF. The CDR3 DNA reads TGCGCCAGCAGCCAAGATGAAACAGGGGGCTATTCACCCCTCCACTTT.